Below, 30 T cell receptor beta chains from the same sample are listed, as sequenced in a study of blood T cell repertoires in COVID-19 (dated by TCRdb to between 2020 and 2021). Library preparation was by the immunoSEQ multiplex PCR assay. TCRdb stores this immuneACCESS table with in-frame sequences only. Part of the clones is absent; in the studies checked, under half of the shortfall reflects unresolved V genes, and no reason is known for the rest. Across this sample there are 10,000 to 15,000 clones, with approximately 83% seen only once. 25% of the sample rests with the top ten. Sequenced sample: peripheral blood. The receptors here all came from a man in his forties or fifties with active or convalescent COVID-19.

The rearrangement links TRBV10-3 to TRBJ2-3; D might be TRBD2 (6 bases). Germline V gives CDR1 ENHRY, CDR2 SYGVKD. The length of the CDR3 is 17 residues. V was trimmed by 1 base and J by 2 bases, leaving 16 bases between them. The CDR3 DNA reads TGTGCCATCAGTGAGTTCGATAGCGGAGACCCCACAGATACGCAGTATTTT. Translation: CAISEFDSGDPTDTQYF.

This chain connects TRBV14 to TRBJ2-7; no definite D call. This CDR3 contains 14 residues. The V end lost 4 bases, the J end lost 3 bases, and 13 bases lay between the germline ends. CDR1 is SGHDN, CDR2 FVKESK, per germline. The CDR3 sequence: CASSLGVQDYEQYF. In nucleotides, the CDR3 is TGTGCCAGCAGCCTGGGCGTACAAGACTACGAGCAGTACTTC.

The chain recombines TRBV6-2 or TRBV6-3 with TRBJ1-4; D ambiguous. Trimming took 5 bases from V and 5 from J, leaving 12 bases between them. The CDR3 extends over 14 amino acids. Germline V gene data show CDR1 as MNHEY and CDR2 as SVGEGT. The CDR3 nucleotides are TGTGCCAGCAGTGATGGTCAGGCCAATGAAAAACTGTTTTTT. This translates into CASSDGQANEKLFF.

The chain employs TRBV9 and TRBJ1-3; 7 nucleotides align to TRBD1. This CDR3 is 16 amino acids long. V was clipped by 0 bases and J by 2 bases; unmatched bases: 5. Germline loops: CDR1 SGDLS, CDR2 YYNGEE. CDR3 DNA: TGTGCCAGCAGCGTAGGACCGACAGGGACTGGAAACACCATATATTTT. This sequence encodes CASSVGPTGTGNTIYF.

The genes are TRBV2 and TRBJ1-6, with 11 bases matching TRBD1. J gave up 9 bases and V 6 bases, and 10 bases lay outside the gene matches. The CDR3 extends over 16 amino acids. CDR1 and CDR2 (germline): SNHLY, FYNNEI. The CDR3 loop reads CASRLDRGRAVSPLHF. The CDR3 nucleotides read TGTGCCAGCAGGTTGGACAGGGGGCGGGCAGTTTCACCCCTCCACTTT.

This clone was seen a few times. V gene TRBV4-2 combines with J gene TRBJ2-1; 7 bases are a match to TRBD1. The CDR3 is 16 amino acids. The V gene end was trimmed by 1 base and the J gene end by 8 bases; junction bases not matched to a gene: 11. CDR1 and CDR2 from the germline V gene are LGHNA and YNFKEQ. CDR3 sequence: CASSQVRQGPVDEQFF. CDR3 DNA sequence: TGTGCCAGCAGCCAAGTACGACAGGGTCCGGTCGATGAGCAGTTCTTC.

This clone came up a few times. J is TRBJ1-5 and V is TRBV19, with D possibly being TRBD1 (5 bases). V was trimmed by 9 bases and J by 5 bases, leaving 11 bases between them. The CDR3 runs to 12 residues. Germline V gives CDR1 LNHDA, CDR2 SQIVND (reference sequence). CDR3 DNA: TGTGCCAGCGGGACTCCTGATCAGCCCCAGCATTTT. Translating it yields CASGTPDQPQHF.

CDR3 coding DNA: TGTGCCAGCAGCTTAGCGAGCGGGGCCTACCAAGAGACCCAGTACTTC. It codes for CASSLASGAYQETQYF. The chain joins TRBV7-9 to TRBJ2-5; TRBD2 aligns across 7 bases. The CDR3 is made up of 16 amino acids. CDR1 and CDR2 from the germline V gene are SEHNR and FQNEAQ (reference sequence). With 0 bases clipped from V and 0 bases from J, the junction kept 4 bases outside the gene matches.

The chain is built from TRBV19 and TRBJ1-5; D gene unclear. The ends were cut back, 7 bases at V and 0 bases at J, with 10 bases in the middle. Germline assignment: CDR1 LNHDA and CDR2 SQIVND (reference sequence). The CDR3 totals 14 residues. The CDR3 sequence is CASTPGSSNQPQHF. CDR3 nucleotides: TGTGCCAGTACACCGGGATCTAGCAATCAGCCCCAGCATTTT.

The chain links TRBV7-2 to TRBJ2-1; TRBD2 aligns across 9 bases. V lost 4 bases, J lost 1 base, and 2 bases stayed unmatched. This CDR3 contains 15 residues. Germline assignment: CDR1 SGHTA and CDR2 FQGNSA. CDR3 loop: CASSWGLASYNEQFF. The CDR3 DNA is TGTGCCAGCAGCTGGGGACTAGCATCCTACAATGAGCAGTTCTTC.

The CDR3: CASSTTGGNQPQHF. The DNA for the CDR3 is TGTGCCAGCAGTACGACGGGGGGGAATCAGCCCCAGCATTTT. This rearrangement joins TRBV6-5 to TRBJ1-5, with a tentative D call TRBD1 (5 bases). V was cut by 5 bases and J by 4 bases, with 12 bases left in between. The CDR3 spans 14 residues. Germline lookup yields CDR1 MNHEY and CDR2 SVGAGI.

CDR3 region: CSVDWPEGTGANVLTF. The CDR3 bases are TGCAGCGTTGATTGGCCCGAAGGGACAGGGGCCAACGTCCTGACTTTC. This sequence joins TRBV29-1 and TRBJ2-6, with TRBD1 as a possible D gene (6 bases). Germline assignment: CDR1 SQVTM and CDR2 ANQGSEA. CDR3 length equals 16 residues. Trimming left V 3 bases short and J 4 bases short, with 16 bases between.

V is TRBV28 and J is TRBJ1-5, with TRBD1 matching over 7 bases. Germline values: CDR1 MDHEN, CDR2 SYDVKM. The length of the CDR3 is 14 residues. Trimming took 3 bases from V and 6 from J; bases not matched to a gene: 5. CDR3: CASSLRGPGQPQHF. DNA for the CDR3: TGTGCCAGCAGTTTGAGGGGGCCCGGTCAGCCCCAGCATTTT. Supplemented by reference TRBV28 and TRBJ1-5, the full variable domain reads DVKVTQSSRYLVKRTGEKVFLECVQDMDHENMFWYRQDPGLGLRLIYFSYDVKMKEKGDIPEGYSVSREKKERFSLILESASTNQTSMYLCASSLRGPGQPQHFGDGTRLSIL.

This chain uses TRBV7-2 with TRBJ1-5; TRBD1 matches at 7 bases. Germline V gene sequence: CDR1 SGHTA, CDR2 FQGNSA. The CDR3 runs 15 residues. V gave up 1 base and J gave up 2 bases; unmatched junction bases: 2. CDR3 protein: CASSLGGTGNQPQHF. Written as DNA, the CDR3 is TGTGCCAGCAGCTTAGGGGGGACAGGCAATCAGCCCCAGCATTTT. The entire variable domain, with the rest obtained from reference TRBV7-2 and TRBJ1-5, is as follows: GAGVSQSPSNKVTEKGKDVELRCDPISGHTALYWYRQSLGQGLEFLIYFQGNSAPDKSGLPSDRFSAERTGGSVSTLTIQRTQQEDSAVYLCASSLGGTGNQPQHFGDGTRLSIL.

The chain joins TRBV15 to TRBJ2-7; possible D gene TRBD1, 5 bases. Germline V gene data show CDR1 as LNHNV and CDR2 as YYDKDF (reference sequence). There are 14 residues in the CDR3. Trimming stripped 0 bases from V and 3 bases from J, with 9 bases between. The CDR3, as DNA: TGTGCCACCAGCAGAGATCAGGGCAACTACGAGCAGTACTTC. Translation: CATSRDQGNYEQYF.

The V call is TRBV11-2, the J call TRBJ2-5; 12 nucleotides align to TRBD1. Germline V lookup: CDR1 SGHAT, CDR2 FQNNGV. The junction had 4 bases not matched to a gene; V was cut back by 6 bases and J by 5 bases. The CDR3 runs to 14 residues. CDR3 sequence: CASREGQGAETQYF. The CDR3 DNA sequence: TGTGCCAGCAGGGAGGGACAGGGGGCCGAGACCCAGTACTTC. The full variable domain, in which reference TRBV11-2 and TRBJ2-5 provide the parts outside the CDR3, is EAGVAQSPRYKIIEKRQSVAFWCNPISGHATLYWYQQILGQGPKLLIQFQNNGVVDDSQLPKDRFSAERLKGVDSTLKIQPAKLEDSAVYLCASREGQGAETQYFGPGTRLLVL.

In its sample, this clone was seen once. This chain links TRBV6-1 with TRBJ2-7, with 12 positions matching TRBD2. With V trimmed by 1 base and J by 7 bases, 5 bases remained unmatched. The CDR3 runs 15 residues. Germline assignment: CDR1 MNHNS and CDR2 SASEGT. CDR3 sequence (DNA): TGTGCCAGCAGTGAAGAACTAGCGGGAGGAAGGGAGCAGTACTTC. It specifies CASSEELAGGREQYF.

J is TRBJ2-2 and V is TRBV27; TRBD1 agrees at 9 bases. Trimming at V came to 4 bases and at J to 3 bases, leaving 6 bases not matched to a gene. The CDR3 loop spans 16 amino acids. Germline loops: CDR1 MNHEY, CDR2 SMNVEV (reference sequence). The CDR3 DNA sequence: TGTGCCAGCAGTTCTCTAAGACAGGGGGACACCGGGGAGCTGTTTTTT. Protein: CASSSLRQGDTGELFF.

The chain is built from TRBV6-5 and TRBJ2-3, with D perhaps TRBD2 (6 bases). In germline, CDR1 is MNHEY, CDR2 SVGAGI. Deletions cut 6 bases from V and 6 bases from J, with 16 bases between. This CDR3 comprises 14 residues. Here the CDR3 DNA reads TGTGCCAGCAGAAGGAGCTGGGGGGTGGATACGCAGTATTTT. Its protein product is CASRRSWGVDTQYF.

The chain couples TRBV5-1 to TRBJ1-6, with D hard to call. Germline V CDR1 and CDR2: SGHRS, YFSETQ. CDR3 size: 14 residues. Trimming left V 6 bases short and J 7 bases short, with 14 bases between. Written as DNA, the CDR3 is TGCGCCAGCACCCCGGGAGGATGGAATTCACCCCTCCACTTT. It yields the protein CASTPGGWNSPLHF.

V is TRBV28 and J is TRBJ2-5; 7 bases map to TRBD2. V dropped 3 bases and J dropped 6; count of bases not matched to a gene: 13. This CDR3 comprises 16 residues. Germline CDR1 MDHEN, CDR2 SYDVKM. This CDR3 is CASSFYGGTSYKTQYF. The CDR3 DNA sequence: TGTGCCAGCAGTTTCTACGGGGGGACCTCCTATAAGACCCAGTACTTC.

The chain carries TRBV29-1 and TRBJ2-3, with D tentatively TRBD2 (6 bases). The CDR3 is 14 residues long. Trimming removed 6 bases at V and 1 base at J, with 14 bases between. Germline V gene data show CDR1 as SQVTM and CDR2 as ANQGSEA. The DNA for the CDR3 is TGCAGCGTCGTAGCGAGGGAGGGCACAGATACGCAGTATTTT. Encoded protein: CSVVAREGTDTQYF.

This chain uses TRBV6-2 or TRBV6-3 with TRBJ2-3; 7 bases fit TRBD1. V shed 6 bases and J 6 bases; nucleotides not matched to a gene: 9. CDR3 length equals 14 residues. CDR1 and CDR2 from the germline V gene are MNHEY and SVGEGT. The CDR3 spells CASSRPTGPDTQYF. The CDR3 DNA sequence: TGTGCCAGCAGCCGCCCGACAGGGCCCGATACGCAGTATTTT.

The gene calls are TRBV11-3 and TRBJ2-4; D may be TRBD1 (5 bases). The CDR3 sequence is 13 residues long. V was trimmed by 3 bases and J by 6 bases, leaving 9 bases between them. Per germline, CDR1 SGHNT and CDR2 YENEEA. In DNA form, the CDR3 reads TGTGCCAGCAGCTTTAACAGGCGAAACATTCAGTACTTC. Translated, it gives CASSFNRRNIQYF.

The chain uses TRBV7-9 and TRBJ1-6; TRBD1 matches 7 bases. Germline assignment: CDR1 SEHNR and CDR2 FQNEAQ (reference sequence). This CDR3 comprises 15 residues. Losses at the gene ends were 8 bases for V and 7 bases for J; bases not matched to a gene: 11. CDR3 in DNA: TGTGCCAGCTCTAACCAGGGACAGATGAATTCACCCCTCCACTTT. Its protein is CASSNQGQMNSPLHF.

The CDR3 DNA is TGTGCCAGCAGTCTAGGGGTGGAAACAGATACGCAGTATTTT. The encoded protein is CASSLGVETDTQYF. The V gene is TRBV21-1, the J gene TRBJ2-3; no DNA check was done on the table's D call, TRBD1. TRBV21-1 is tagged as a pseudogene. The CDR3 contains 14 residues.

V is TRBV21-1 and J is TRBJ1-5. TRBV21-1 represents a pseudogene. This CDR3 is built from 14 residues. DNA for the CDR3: TGTGCCAGCAGCCGGACGGCCGGAGGCCAGCCCCAGCATTTT. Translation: CASSRTAGGQPQHF.

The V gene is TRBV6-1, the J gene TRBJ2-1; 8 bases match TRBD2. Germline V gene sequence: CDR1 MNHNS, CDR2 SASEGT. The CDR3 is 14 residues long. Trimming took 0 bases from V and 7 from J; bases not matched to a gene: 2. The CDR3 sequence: CASSEAPSGNEQFF. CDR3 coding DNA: TGTGCCAGCAGTGAAGCTCCTAGCGGGAATGAGCAGTTCTTC.

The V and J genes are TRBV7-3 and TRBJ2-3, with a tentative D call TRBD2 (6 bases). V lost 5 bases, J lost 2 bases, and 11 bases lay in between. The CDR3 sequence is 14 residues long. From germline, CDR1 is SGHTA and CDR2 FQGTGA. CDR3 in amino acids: CASSPRGATDTQYF. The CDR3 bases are TGTGCCAGCAGCCCCCGCGGGGCCACAGATACGCAGTATTTT.

In DNA, the CDR3 is TGTGCCAGCAGCTTATTTGATGGGGGGTCGCAGTATTTT. Translated: CASSLFDGGSQYF. The gene calls are TRBV7-2 and TRBJ2-3; tentatively, D is TRBD2 (6 bases). The CDR3 runs to 13 residues. CDR1 is SGHTA and CDR2 is FQGNSA in the germline V gene. Between the trimmed V and J ends, which lost 2 bases and 10 bases, there was a span of 13 bases.